These T cell receptor beta chains were read from a single sample in a study of T cell changes during pregnancy in multiple sclerosis. Assay used: immunoSEQ multiplex PCR; TCRdb lists only in-frame clones, some missing. The sample lists 60,000 to 70,000 clones; around nine tenths were seen once. Sequences were derived from peripheral blood, sampled in the third trimester of pregnancy. The receptors shown here come from a female donor in good health, enrolled as a control in a pregnancy study. Both conserved end residues are part of each CDR3. The D gene is left open where the match is weak. Rows may omit the clone size; those that give it use once, few, many or a size class.

v_gene: TRBV14; abundance: -; j_gene: TRBJ2-5; d_gene: -; CDR3aa: CASSQRSGRETQYF; CDR3nt: TGTGCCAGCAGCCAAAGGTCAGGGAGGGAGACCCAGTACTTC
v_gene: TRBV4-1; abundance: once; j_gene: TRBJ1-6; d_gene: -; CDR3aa: CASTQPVRGTDSPLHF; CDR3nt: TGCGCCAGCACTCAACCGGTTAGGGGTACCGATTCACCCCTCCACTTT
v_gene: TRBV13; abundance: -; j_gene: TRBJ2-1; d_gene: -; CDR3aa: CASSHYSEQFF; CDR3nt: TGTGCCAGCAGCCATTACAGTGAGCAGTTCTTC
v_gene: TRBV9; abundance: -; j_gene: TRBJ2-7; d_gene: TRBD1; CDR3aa: CASSPGQGAEEQYF; CDR3nt: TGTGCCAGCAGCCCCGGACAGGGGGCAGAGGAGCAGTACTTC
v_gene: TRBV25-1; abundance: -; j_gene: TRBJ1-5; d_gene: -; CDR3aa: CASSEWGPNQPQHF; CDR3nt: TGTGCCAGCAGTGAATGGGGCCCCAATCAGCCCCAGCATTTT
v_gene: TRBV19; abundance: -; j_gene: TRBJ1-2; d_gene: -; CDR3aa: CASSEGLIYGYTF; CDR3nt: TGTGCCAGTAGTGAGGGACTGATCTATGGCTACACCTTC
v_gene: TRBV4-1; abundance: -; j_gene: TRBJ2-2; d_gene: TRBD2; CDR3aa: CASSPQGGGDTGELFF; CDR3nt: TGCGCCAGCAGCCCCCAGGGCGGGGGTGACACCGGGGAGCTGTTTTTT
v_gene: TRBV6-5; abundance: -; j_gene: TRBJ1-6; d_gene: -; CDR3aa: CASQRDSGSPLHF; CDR3nt: TGTGCCAGCCAGAGGGATTCGGGTTCACCCCTCCACTTT
v_gene: TRBV7-8; abundance: -; j_gene: TRBJ1-5; d_gene: -; CDR3aa: CASSTSTYQPQHF; CDR3nt: TGTGCCAGCAGCACTTCCACCTATCAGCCCCAGCATTTT
v_gene: TRBV18; abundance: -; j_gene: TRBJ2-3; d_gene: TRBD2; CDR3aa: CASSQLASSTDTQYF; CDR3nt: TGTGCCAGCTCCCAACTAGCGTCATCAACAGATACGCAGTATTTT
v_gene: TRBV2; abundance: -; j_gene: TRBJ1-1; d_gene: TRBD1; CDR3aa: CASSEATGGIMNTEAFF; CDR3nt: TGTGCCAGCAGTGAAGCAACAGGGGGAATAATGAACACTGAAGCTTTCTTT
v_gene: TRBV6-5; abundance: -; j_gene: TRBJ2-1; d_gene: -; CDR3aa: CASSYSSPGEQFF; CDR3nt: TGTGCCAGCAGTTACTCGTCCCCAGGGGAGCAGTTCTTC
v_gene: TRBV19; abundance: -; j_gene: TRBJ1-5; d_gene: TRBD1; CDR3aa: CASSRFFGQESNQPQHF; CDR3nt: TGTGCCAGTAGTCGGTTCTTTGGACAGGAGAGCAATCAGCCCCAGCATTTT
v_gene: TRBV7-9; abundance: -; j_gene: TRBJ2-3; d_gene: TRBD2; CDR3aa: CASSSSGGRTDTQYF; CDR3nt: TGTGCCAGCAGCAGTAGCGGGGGGAGGACAGATACGCAGTATTTT
v_gene: TRBV11-1; abundance: -; j_gene: TRBJ2-2; d_gene: TRBD1; CDR3aa: CASSNDRVRGELFF; CDR3nt: TGTGCCAGCAGCAACGACAGGGTTCGCGGGGAGCTGTTTTTT
v_gene: TRBV2; abundance: -; j_gene: TRBJ2-3; d_gene: -; CDR3aa: CASLLWTGTDTQYF; CDR3nt: TGTGCCAGCCTCCTGTGGACAGGCACAGATACGCAGTATTTT
v_gene: TRBV12-5; abundance: -; j_gene: TRBJ2-5; d_gene: TRBD1; CDR3aa: CASGLGGQIQETQYF; CDR3nt: TGTGCTAGTGGTTTGGGGGGACAGATCCAAGAGACCCAGTACTTC
v_gene: TRBV2; abundance: -; j_gene: TRBJ2-7; d_gene: TRBD1; CDR3aa: CASKEGDRGSYEQYF; CDR3nt: TGTGCCAGCAAAGAGGGGGACAGGGGGTCTTACGAGCAGTACTTC
v_gene: TRBV14; abundance: -; j_gene: TRBJ2-7; d_gene: -; CDR3aa: CASSRFIRGSSYEQYF; CDR3nt: TGTGCCAGCAGCCGTTTCATCAGGGGTAGCTCCTACGAGCAGTACTTC
v_gene: TRBV19; abundance: -; j_gene: TRBJ2-1; d_gene: TRBD2; CDR3aa: CASSIKAGLSYNEQFF; CDR3nt: TGTGCCAGTAGTATAAAAGCGGGGCTATCCTACAATGAGCAGTTCTTC
v_gene: TRBV19; abundance: once; j_gene: TRBJ1-1; d_gene: -; CDR3aa: CASSIRQGQNTEAFF; CDR3nt: TGTGCCAGTAGTATTAGGCAGGGACAGAACACTGAAGCTTTCTTT
v_gene: TRBV7-2; abundance: -; j_gene: TRBJ2-7; d_gene: TRBD1; CDR3aa: CASTPLTGSGNEQYF; CDR3nt: TGTGCCAGCACCCCCCTGACAGGGAGTGGGAACGAGCAGTACTTC
v_gene: TRBV10-3; abundance: -; j_gene: TRBJ2-3; d_gene: TRBD2; CDR3aa: CAISETLAGGTDTQYF; CDR3nt: TGTGCCATCAGTGAGACGCTAGCGGGGGGCACAGATACGCAGTATTTT
v_gene: TRBV28; abundance: -; j_gene: TRBJ1-2; d_gene: TRBD1; CDR3aa: CASIFTGGTNYGYTF; CDR3nt: TGTGCCAGCATTTTCACAGGGGGCACTAACTATGGCTACACCTTC
v_gene: TRBV5-1; abundance: -; j_gene: TRBJ2-3; d_gene: TRBD2; CDR3aa: CASAPPSGGTDTQYF; CDR3nt: TGCGCCAGCGCCCCGCCTAGCGGGGGCACAGATACGCAGTATTTT
v_gene: TRBV9; abundance: -; j_gene: TRBJ2-2; d_gene: TRBD2; CDR3aa: CASSVGRGGTTGELFF; CDR3nt: TGTGCCAGCAGCGTAGGTCGGGGGGGGACAACCGGGGAGCTGTTTTTT